The rows below give T cell receptor beta chains drawn from one sample of a study of CD8+ T cells in alopecia areata. Sequencing was performed with immunoSEQ multiplex PCR; in TCRdb, only in-frame clones are kept and a portion is missing. The sample yields over 150,000 clones, roughly 56% seen once. Material for sequencing was CD8+ T cells sorted from blood. These receptors were obtained from a human donor in good health. Both conserved end residues are part of each CDR3. The D gene is left open where the match is weak. The listing skips clone size in some rows; elsewhere it reads once, few, many or a size class.

16,NA,TRBJ1-1,NA,TRBV4-1,TGCGCCAGCAGCCGGGAGGAGGGGGTAATGAACACTGAAGCTTTCTTT,CASSREEGVMNTEAFF
16,NA,TRBJ2-7,NA,TRBV15,TGTGCCACCAGCCCTGGGGGACACGAGAGCTCCTACGAGCAGTACTTC,CATSPGGHESSYEQYF
12,NA,TRBJ1-2,TRBD1,TRBV29-1,TGCAGCGTTGGGGACAGGGGGGATGGCTACACCTTC,CSVGDRGDGYTF
14,NA,TRBJ1-1,NA,TRBV2,TGTGCCAGCAGTGATCGGGGTCGGAACACTGAAGCTTTCTTT,CASSDRGRNTEAFF
15,NA,TRBJ1-2,NA,TRBV2,TGTGCCGTTGAGGGTCTGGGACCGACAAACTATGGCTACACCTTC,CAVEGLGPTNYGYTF
16,NA,TRBJ1-6,NA,TRBV11-1,TGTGCCAGCAGCCTCATATCCACCAACGAAGGTTCACCCCTCCACTTT,CASSLISTNEGSPLHF
15,NA,TRBJ2-3,NA,TRBV11-3,TGTGCCAGCAGCCCCTCCGGGTCACATGGGGATACGCAGTATTTT,CASSPSGSHGDTQYF
14,NA,TRBJ1-5,NA,TRBV19,TGTGCCAGTAGTATAAGGGCATTCAGCCAGCCCCAGCATTTT,CASSIRAFSQPQHF
13,NA,TRBJ1-1,NA,TRBV15,TGTGCCACCAGCACCCTCCGTGGGAGGGAAGCTTTCTTT,CATSTLRGREAFF
16,NA,TRBJ2-3,TRBD2,TRBV15,TGTGCCACCAGCAGAGTGGGGACTAGTGACTCCGATACGCAGTATTTT,CATSRVGTSDSDTQYF
13,NA,TRBJ1-1,TRBD1,TRBV9,TGTGCCAGCAGCACTAGACAGGGCACTGAAGCTTTCTTT,CASSTRQGTEAFF
16,NA,TRBJ2-7,NA,TRBV18,TGTGCCAGCTCACCCCGGGTACACAGGGCCCGCTCCGAGCAGTACTTC,CASSPRVHRARSEQYF
14,NA,TRBJ2-1,NA,TRBV5-1,TGCGCCAGCAGCCCTGGGATGGAGCGGAGTGAGCAGTTCTTC,CASSPGMERSEQFF
15,NA,TRBJ2-5,TRBD1,TRBV5-6,TGTGCCAGCAGCTTTGGGACAGGGGGCTTGGAGACCCAGTACTTC,CASSFGTGGLETQYF
15,NA,TRBJ2-3,NA,TRBV7-6,TGTGCCAGCAGCGGACTTGCGGTGGGCACAGATACGCAGTATTTT,CASSGLAVGTDTQYF
15,once,TRBJ1-2,NA,TRBV7-2,TGTGCCAGCAGCCCCCCCGGCCCGGCAGCGCAGGGCTACACCTTC,CASSPPGPAAQGYTF
15,once,TRBJ2-7,NA,TRBV4-2,TGTGCCAGCAGCCAAGAAGCAGGGTCTTCCTACGAGCAGTACTTC,CASSQEAGSSYEQYF
15,NA,TRBJ2-3,NA,TRBV15,TGTGCCACCAGCAGATCTACGGGACCCGCAGATACGCAGTATTTT,CATSRSTGPADTQYF
15,NA,TRBJ1-2,NA,TRBV29-1,TGCAGCGTTGAAGAGAATCGGGACTTAAACTATGGCTACACCTTC,CSVEENRDLNYGYTF
14,NA,TRBJ1-5,NA,TRBV27,TGTGCCAGCAGTTTAGTAGGGGTTGGTCAGCCCCAGCATTTT,CASSLVGVGQPQHF
13,NA,TRBJ1-2,NA,TRBV5-1,TGCGCCAGCAGCTTGGCCGTGGGGACTGGCTACACCTTC,CASSLAVGTGYTF
12,NA,TRBJ1-6,NA,TRBV27,TGTGCCAGCAGTTTGGGTAATTCACCCCTCCACTTT,CASSLGNSPLHF
13,NA,TRBJ2-7,NA,TRBV30,TGTGCCTGGAGTGTAAGTGGGGCTAGCGAGCAGTACTTC,CAWSVSGASEQYF
11,NA,TRBJ2-7,NA,TRBV25-1,TGTGCCACCGAACTTTCTCTGGAGCAGTACTTC,CATELSLEQYF
16,few,TRBJ1-4,NA,TRBV27,TGTGCCAGCAGCACCTCGACAGCGGGGGCAAATGAAAAACTGTTTTTT,CASSTSTAGANEKLFF
13,few,TRBJ2-7,NA,TRBV29-1,TGCAGCGTTGAAGGAGCCAGGTCCTACGAGCAGTACTTC,CSVEGARSYEQYF
11,NA,TRBJ2-7,NA,TRBV14,TGTGCCGTGGGGGATACCTACGAGCAGTACTTC,CAVGDTYEQYF
14,few,TRBJ2-1,NA,TRBV29-1,TGCAGCGGCCAGTCCGTCAACCCTTACAATGAGCAGTTCTTC,CSGQSVNPYNEQFF
16,NA,TRBJ2-7,TRBD1,TRBV13,TGTGCCAGCAGCGCCAAGACAGGGGGCAATTCCTACGAGCAGTACTTC,CASSAKTGGNSYEQYF
12,NA,TRBJ2-1,NA,TRBV5-1,TGCGCCAGCGGGGGAAGTTACAATGAGCAGTTCTTC,CASGGSYNEQFF
17,NA,TRBJ1-6,NA,TRBV23-1,TGCGCCAGCAGTCAATTTTCGGGGGTAATCTCTAATTCACCCCTCCACTTT,CASSQFSGVISNSPLHF
13,once,TRBJ1-2,TRBD1,TRBV29-1,TGCAGCGCTGTCCCGGGACAGGGGGTGGGCTACACCTTC,CSAVPGQGVGYTF
15,NA,TRBJ1-1,NA,TRBV6-6,TGTGCCAGCAGTTACTCACCTGGATGGAACACTGAAGCTTTCTTT,CASSYSPGWNTEAFF
15,once,TRBJ1-5,TRBD1,TRBV6-5,TGTGCCAGCAGCTCGGGACAGGGGGCCCATCAGCCCCAGCATTTT,CASSSGQGAHQPQHF
11,NA,TRBJ1-5,NA,TRBV2,TGTGCCAGCGCCGGAGATCAGCCCCAGCATTTT,CASAGDQPQHF
12,NA,TRBJ1-1,NA,TRBV7-9,TGTGCCAGCAGCCTTCAGGCCACTGAAGCTTTCTTT,CASSLQATEAFF
15,NA,TRBJ2-1,NA,TRBV5-6,TGTGCCAGCAGCTTGGAGCAAAACCCCTACAATGAGCAGTTCTTC,CASSLEQNPYNEQFF
16,few,TRBJ2-2,NA,TRBV7-8,TGTGCCAGCAGCTTACCCCGGGACGGGAACACCGGGGAGCTGTTTTTT,CASSLPRDGNTGELFF
13,NA,TRBJ2-1,NA,TRBV5-1,TGCGCCAGCAGCTTGAACGGATACAATGAGCAGTTCTTC,CASSLNGYNEQFF
17,NA,TRBJ2-6,NA,TRBV9,TGTGCCAGCAGCGTAGGCGGCGCACCCTCTGGGGCCAACGTCCTGACTTTC,CASSVGGAPSGANVLTF
15,NA,TRBJ2-3,TRBD2,TRBV5-1,TGCGCCAGCCGACTAGCGGGGGGGAGCACAGATACGCAGTATTTT,CASRLAGGSTDTQYF
13,NA,TRBJ1-2,NA,TRBV19,TGTGCCAGTCTTCGTGGCGGCTTATCGGGCTACACCTTC,CASLRGGLSGYTF
15,NA,TRBJ2-5,NA,TRBV27,TGTGCCAGCAGTAGCGGACGGCAGATGGTAGAGACCCAGTACTTC,CASSSGRQMVETQYF
13,few,TRBJ1-4,NA,TRBV29-1,TGCAGCGTTGAGGGTTATGGGAGAGAAAAACTGTTTTTT,CSVEGYGREKLFF
14,few,TRBJ1-5,TRBD1,TRBV4-1,TGCGCCAGCAGCCATGGACAGGACGATCAGCCCCAGCATTTT,CASSHGQDDQPQHF
13,few,TRBJ1-1,TRBD1,TRBV29-1,TGCAGCGCAGTGGGACAGGGGATGACTGAAGCTTTCTTT,CSAVGQGMTEAFF
14,NA,TRBJ1-2,NA,TRBV29-1,TGCAGCGTTGACCCCCCGGAGGGTAATTATGGCTACACCTTC,CSVDPPEGNYGYTF
12,NA,TRBJ2-7,NA,TRBV11-2,TGTGCCAGCAGCCTTCGGACAGCCGAGCAGTACTTC,CASSLRTAEQYF
13,NA,TRBJ2-5,NA,TRBV29-1,TGCAGCGTCGATCCGGGAGACCAAGAGACCCAGTACTTC,CSVDPGDQETQYF
13,NA,TRBJ2-7,NA,TRBV7-9,TGTGCCAGCAGCTTCGACAGAAATTACGAGCAGTACTTC,CASSFDRNYEQYF
16,NA,TRBJ2-2,TRBD1,TRBV2,TGTGCCAGCAGGCCCGACAGGGGCACTAACACCGGGGAGCTGTTTTTT,CASRPDRGTNTGELFF
16,NA,TRBJ2-6,TRBD2,TRBV7-9,TGTGCCAGCAGCCCAGCGGGGGAGGCTGGGGCCAACGTCCTGACTTTC,CASSPAGEAGANVLTF
14,few,TRBJ2-5,TRBD2,TRBV7-9,TGTGCCAGCACCCAGACCCGGGGGGAAGAGACCCAGTACTTC,CASTQTRGEETQYF
13,NA,TRBJ1-4,NA,TRBV30,TGTGCCTGTAAGACAGGTACTAATGAAAAACTGTTTTTT,CACKTGTNEKLFF
13,few,TRBJ2-7,NA,TRBV27,TGTGCCAGCAGTTCCACTAACCTGAACGAGCAGTACTTC,CASSSTNLNEQYF